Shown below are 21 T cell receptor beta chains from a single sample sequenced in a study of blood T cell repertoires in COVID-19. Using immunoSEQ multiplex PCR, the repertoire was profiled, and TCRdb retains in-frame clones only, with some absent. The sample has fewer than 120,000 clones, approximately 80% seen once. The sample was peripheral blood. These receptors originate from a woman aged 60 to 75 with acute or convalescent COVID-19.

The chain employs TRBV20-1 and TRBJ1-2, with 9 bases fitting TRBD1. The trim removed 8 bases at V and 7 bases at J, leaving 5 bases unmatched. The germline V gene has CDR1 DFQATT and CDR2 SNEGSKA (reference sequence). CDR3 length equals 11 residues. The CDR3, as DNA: TGCAGTCTCGACAGGGGGGGTGGCTACACCTTC. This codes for CSLDRGGGYTF.

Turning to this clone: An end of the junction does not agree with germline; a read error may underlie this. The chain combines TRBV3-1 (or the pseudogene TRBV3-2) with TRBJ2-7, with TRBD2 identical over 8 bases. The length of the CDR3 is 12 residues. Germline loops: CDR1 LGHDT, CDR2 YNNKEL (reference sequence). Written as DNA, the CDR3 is TGTGCCAGCAGTCTTGGACTCGGGACTAGTTCGTTC. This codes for CASSLGLGTSSF.

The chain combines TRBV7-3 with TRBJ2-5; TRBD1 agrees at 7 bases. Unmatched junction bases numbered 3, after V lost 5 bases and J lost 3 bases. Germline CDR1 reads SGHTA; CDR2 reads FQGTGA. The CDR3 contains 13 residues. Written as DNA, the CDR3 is TGTGCCAGCAGCCGAGGGACAGAAGAGACCCAGTACTTC. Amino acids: CASSRGTEETQYF.

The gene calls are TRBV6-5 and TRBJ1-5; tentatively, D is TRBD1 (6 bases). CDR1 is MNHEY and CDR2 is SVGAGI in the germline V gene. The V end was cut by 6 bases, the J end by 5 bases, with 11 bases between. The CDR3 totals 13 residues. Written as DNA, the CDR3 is TGTGCCAGCAGCGGGACACGAGATCAGCCCCAGCATTTT. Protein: CASSGTRDQPQHF.

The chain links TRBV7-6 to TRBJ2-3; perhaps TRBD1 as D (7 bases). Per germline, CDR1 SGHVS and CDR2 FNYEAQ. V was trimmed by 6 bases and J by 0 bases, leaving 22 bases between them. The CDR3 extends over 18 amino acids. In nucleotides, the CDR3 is TGTGCCAGCAGACGAGGGCTGTCGTCAGGGGGGAGCACAGATACGCAGTATTTT. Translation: CASRRGLSSGGSTDTQYF.

The CDR3 loop reads CASSPGGLTGELFF. The CDR3 nucleotides read TGTGCCAGCAGCCCGGGGGGGCTCACCGGGGAGCTGTTTTTT. The rearrangement uses TRBV9 and TRBJ2-2, with TRBD2 identical over 8 bases. With 4 bases clipped from V and 4 bases from J, the junction kept 3 bases outside the gene matches. The CDR3 is made up of 14 amino acids. CDR1 is SGDLS and CDR2 is YYNGEE in the germline V gene.

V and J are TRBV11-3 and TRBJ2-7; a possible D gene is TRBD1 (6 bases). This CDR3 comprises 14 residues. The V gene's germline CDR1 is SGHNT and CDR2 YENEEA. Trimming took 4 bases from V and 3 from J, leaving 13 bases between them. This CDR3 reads CASSSDSLNYEQYF. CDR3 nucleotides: TGTGCCAGCAGCTCGGACAGTCTAAACTACGAGCAGTACTTC. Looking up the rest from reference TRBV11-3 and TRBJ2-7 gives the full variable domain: EAGVVQSPRYKIIEKKQPVAFWCNPISGHNTLYWYLQNLGQGPELLIRYENEEAVDDSQLPKDRFSAERLKGVDSTLKIQPAELGDSAVYLCASSSDSLNYEQYFGPGTRLTVT.

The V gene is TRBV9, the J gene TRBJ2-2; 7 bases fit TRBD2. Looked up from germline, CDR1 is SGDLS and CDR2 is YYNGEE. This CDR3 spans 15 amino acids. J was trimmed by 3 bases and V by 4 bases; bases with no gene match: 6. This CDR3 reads CASSSTRGDTGELFF. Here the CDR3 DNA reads TGTGCCAGCAGCTCCACCCGGGGGGACACCGGGGAGCTGTTTTTT.

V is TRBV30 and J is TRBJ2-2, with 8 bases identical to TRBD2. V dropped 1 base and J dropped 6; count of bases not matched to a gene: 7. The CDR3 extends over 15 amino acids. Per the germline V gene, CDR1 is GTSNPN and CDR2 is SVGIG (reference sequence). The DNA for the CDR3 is TGTGCCTGGAGTGGGGGGCAAGCGGGAGCCGGGGAGCTGTTTTTT. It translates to CAWSGGQAGAGELFF.

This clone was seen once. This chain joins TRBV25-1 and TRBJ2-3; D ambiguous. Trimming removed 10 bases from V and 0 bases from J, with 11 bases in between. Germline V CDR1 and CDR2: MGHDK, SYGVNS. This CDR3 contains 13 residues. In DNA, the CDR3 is TGTGCCACCAAGGAACAGAGCACAGATACGCAGTATTTT. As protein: CATKEQSTDTQYF.

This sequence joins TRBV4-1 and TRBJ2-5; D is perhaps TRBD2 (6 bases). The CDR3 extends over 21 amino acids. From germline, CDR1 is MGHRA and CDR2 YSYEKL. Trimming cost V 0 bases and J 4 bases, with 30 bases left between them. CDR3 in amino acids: CASSQDWAAGLALTVPETQYF. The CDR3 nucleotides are TGCGCCAGCAGCCAAGATTGGGCGGCGGGCCTAGCGCTAACTGTGCCAGAGACCCAGTACTTC.

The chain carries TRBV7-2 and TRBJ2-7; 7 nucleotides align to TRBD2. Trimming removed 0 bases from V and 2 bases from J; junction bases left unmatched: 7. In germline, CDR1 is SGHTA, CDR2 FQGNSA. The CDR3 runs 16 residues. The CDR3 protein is CASSLAASGRAYEQYF. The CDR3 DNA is TGTGCCAGCAGCTTAGCGGCCTCAGGGAGGGCCTACGAGCAGTACTTC.

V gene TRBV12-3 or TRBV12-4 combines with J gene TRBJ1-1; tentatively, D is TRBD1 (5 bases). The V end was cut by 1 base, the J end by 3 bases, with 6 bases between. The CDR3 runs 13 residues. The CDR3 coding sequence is TGTGCCAGCAGTTTAGACAGGTACACTGAAGCTTTCTTT. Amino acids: CASSLDRYTEAFF.

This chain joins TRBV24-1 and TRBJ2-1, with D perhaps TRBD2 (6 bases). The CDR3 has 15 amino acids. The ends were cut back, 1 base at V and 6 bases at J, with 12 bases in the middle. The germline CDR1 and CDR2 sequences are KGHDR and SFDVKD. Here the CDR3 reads CATSDFGGSGNEQFF. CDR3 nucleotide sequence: TGTGCCACCAGTGATTTTGGGGGGAGCGGCAATGAGCAGTTCTTC.

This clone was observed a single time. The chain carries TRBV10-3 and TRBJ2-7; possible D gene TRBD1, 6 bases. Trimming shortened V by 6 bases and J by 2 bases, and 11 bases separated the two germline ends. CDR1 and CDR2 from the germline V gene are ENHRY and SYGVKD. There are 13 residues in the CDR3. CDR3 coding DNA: TGTGCCATCAGGGGGGACACCACCTACGAGCAGTACTTC. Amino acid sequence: CAIRGDTTYEQYF.

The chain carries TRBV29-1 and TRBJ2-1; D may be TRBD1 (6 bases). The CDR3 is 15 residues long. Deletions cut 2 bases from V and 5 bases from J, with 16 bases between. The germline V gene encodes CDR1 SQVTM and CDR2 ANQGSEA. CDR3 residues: CSVEPMRTADNEQFF. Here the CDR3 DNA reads TGCAGCGTTGAACCAATGCGGACAGCCGACAATGAGCAGTTCTTC.

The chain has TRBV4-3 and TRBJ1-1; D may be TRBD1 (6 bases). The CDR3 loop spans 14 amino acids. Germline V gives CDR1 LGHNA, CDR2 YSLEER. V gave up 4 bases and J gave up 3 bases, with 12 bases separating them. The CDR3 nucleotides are TGCGCCAGCAGCCCAGCTCCAGGGGACACTGAAGCTTTCTTT. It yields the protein CASSPAPGDTEAFF.

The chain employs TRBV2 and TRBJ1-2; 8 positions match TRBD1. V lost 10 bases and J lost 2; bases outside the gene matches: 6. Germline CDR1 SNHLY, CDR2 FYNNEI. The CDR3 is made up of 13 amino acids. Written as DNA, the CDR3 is TGTGCCACCACGGGACAGGAGAACTATGGCTACACCTTC. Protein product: CATTGQENYGYTF.

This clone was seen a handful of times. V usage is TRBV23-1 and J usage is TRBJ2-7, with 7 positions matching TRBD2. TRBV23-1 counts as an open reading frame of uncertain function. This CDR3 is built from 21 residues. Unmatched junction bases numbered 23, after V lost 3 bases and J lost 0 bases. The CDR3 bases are TGCGCCAGCAGTCACCCCTTCGGAGCGGGGTTTACCGCTCTGAGCTCCTACGAGCAGTACTTC. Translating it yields CASSHPFGAGFTALSSYEQYF.

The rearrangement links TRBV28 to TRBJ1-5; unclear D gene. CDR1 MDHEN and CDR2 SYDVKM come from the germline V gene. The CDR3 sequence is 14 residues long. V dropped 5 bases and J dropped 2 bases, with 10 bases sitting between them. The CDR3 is CASSDMRGNQPQHF. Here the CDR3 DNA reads TGTGCCAGCAGTGATATGCGGGGCAATCAGCCCCAGCATTTT.

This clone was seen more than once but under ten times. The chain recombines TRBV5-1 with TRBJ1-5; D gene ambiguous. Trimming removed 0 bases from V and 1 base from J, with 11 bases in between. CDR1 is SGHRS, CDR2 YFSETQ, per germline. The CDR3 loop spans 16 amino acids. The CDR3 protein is CASSLGAGGSNQPQHF. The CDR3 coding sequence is TGCGCCAGCAGCTTGGGAGCGGGTGGAAGCAATCAGCCCCAGCATTTT.